This T cell receptor (beta chain) was recovered during a study of blood T cell repertoires in COVID-19. Study summary: Spain, Italy and the United States supplied samples that represented acute and convalescent COVID-19. From T cells, B-cell-depleted T cells, or PBMCs came the material, which was cDNA or gDNA.

As processed by the authors: It was from reference gene primer amplification that nucleated cell counts were estimated. The table came from immunoSEQ multiplex PCR; TCRdb's copy has only in-frame clones and leaves some out. V and J calls and clone size are those listed in that table; D and trimming were worked out from the DNA. The sample lists approximately 130,000 clones; more than 65% were seen once. Sample: peripheral blood. This receptor was identified in a human donor in a cohort sampled during active COVID-19.

Here the CDR3 DNA reads TGTGCCAGCAGCTTCTCTACGGACACTGAAGCTTTCTTT. Translation gives CASSFSTDTEAFF. V and J are TRBV7-3 and TRBJ1-1; D gene unclear. Deletions cut 3 bases from V and 3 bases from J, with 8 bases between. CDR1 is SGHTA, CDR2 FQGTGA, per germline. CDR3 size: 13 residues.